This section outlines one T cell receptor (beta chain) sequence together with its context. What it binds is not known. The trim removed 5 bases at V and 5 bases at J, leaving 3 bases unmatched. Germline values: CDR1 SGHTA, CDR2 FQGNSA. The CDR3 is 14 residues long. The data stem from a study of lymphopenia after photon versus proton radiotherapy. Study-wide findings and caveats: Better survival with proton therapy was suggested as possible, not demonstrated.

The method was immunoSEQ multiplex PCR; TCRdb's version includes in-frame clones alone and lacks a portion of them. The data hold 26,000 or so clones, with 75% to 90% observed a single time. The V gene is TRBV7-2, the J gene TRBJ2-3; TRBD2 matches at 11 bases. The source was peripheral blood, collected from a patient treated with photon-based radiotherapy. The receptor comes from a man younger than 45 with gastric cancer. CDR3 nucleotides: TGTGCCAGCAGCAGCGGACTAGCGGGAGATACGCAGTATTTT. It is translated as CASSSGLAGDTQYF.